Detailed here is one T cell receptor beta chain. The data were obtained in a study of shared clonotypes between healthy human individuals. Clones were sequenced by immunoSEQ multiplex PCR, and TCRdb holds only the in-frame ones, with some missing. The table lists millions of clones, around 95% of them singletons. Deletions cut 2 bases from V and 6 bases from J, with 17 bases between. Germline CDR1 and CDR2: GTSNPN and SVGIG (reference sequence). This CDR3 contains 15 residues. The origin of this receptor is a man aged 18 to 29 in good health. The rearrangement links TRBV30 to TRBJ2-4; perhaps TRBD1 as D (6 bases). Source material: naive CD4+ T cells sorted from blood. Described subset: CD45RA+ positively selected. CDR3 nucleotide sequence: TGTGCCTGGAGTTCCCTCCGGGGACAAGGAAACATTCAGTACTTC. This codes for CAWSSLRGQGNIQYF.